This TCR beta chain comes out of a study of glioma-infiltrating T cells. With regard to this clonotype: Its matching antigen is unknown.

V was shortened by 7 bases and J by 1 base, with 14 bases between the two germline ends. This CDR3 region has 13 residues. Looked up from germline, CDR1 is SQVTM and CDR2 is ANQGSEA. The iRepertoire nested amplicon-rescue multiplex PCR amplified TCR alpha and beta CDR3s from RNA. One-step reverse transcription and amplification started from around 100-400 ng of tissue mRNA or PBMC total RNA. TCRdb reanalysed the multiplex PCR reads using MiXCR and keeps one entry per CDR3 protein. The sample yields about 89,000 distinct CDR3 sequences, less than 30% seen once. Notes on the study in general: Only very few CDR3 sequences appeared in both tissue and blood. Non-neoplastic patients had below-expected tissue-blood divergence, while all gliomas exceeded expectation.

V usage is TRBV29-1 and J usage is TRBJ2-7; tentatively, D is TRBD1 (6 bases). Material for sequencing was glioma tissue, nonneoplastic brain tissue, or PBMCs (not recorded which). This TCR came from a human donor with low-grade glioma or glioblastoma, undergoing nonglioma brain surgery, or in good health (not recorded which). CDR3 protein: CSARQAGSYEQYF. The DNA for the CDR3 is TGCAGCGCTAGACAGGCCGGTTCCTACGAGCAGTACTTC.